Below are 10 T cell receptor beta chains sequenced from a single sample in a study of shared clonotypes between healthy human individuals (dated by TCRdb to 2018 to 2021). The library was generated by the immunoSEQ multiplex PCR assay. In its TCRdb copy, this immuneACCESS table keeps in-frame sequences only and misses some clones. Where compared with another copy, unresolved V genes explain less than half of these, and the others have no known cause. The sample table lists approximately 2.4 million clones, around 95% of them with a count of one. The ten most abundant clones make up approximately 0.13% of the sample. Material: naive CD4+ T cells sorted from blood. Per the publication, the cell subset or site label means: CD45RA+ positively selected. The source of these receptors is a man in his late teens or twenties in good health.

Concerning this clone: Other DNA sequences in this sample translate to the same CDR3. V usage is TRBV6-5 and J usage is TRBJ1-2; TRBD1 agrees at 7 bases. V lost 0 bases, J lost 4 bases, and 2 bases stayed unmatched. This CDR3 comprises 14 residues. Germline CDR1 MNHEY, CDR2 SVGAGI. DNA of the CDR3: TGTGCCAGCAGTTACTCGAGACAGGGCTATGGCTACACCTTC. Its protein product is CASSYSRQGYGYTF.

In DNA form, the CDR3 reads TGTGCCAGCAGCCCCTTCAGCGGGGGGGCCAACAATGAGCAGTTCTTC. Translation: CASSPFSGGANNEQFF. The chain carries TRBV11-3 and TRBJ2-1; 10 bases are shared with TRBD2. The germline V gene has CDR1 SGHNT and CDR2 YENEEA. CDR3 size: 16 residues. The J segment lost 5 bases and the V segment lost 5 bases, leaving 9 bases of the junction unmatched.

The rearrangement links TRBV15 to TRBJ2-1, with 13 bases identical to TRBD2. The germline V gene encodes CDR1 LNHNV and CDR2 YYDKDF (reference sequence). This CDR3 has 17 residues. The V segment lost 1 base and the J segment 3 bases; nucleotides outside the gene matches: 3. CDR3 sequence: CATSRVGLAGIYNEQFF. CDR3 sequence (DNA): TGTGCCACCAGCAGAGTGGGACTAGCGGGGATCTACAATGAGCAGTTCTTC.

The chain combines TRBV5-1 with TRBJ1-6; D gene unclear. The CDR3 runs 16 residues. V shed 1 base and J shed 10 bases, with 18 bases lying between them. Per germline, CDR1 SGHRS and CDR2 YFSETQ. The CDR3 nucleotides read TGCGCCAGCAGCTTGATTACCGGCGGGGAGGGATCACCCCTCCACTTT. It yields the protein CASSLITGGEGSPLHF.

V is TRBV6-5 and J is TRBJ1-1; D may be TRBD1 (6 bases). Between the trimmed V and J ends, which lost 6 bases and 5 bases, there was a span of 19 bases. Germline V lookup: CDR1 MNHEY, CDR2 SVGAGI. The CDR3 runs 15 residues. Here the CDR3 DNA reads TGTGCCAGCAGCACGAATCAGGGGAGGGAAACTGAAGCTTTCTTT. As protein: CASSTNQGRETEAFF.

This chain links TRBV5-4 with TRBJ1-6; a weak D match, TRBD1 (5 bases). This CDR3 is 16 amino acids long. V was pared by 5 bases and J by 12 bases, with 24 bases between. Germline V gene lookup returns CDR1 SGHNT and CDR2 YYREEE (reference sequence). The CDR3 nucleotides are TGTGCCAGCAGAAGTATCTCGACAGAAATGATAGGACCCCTCCACTTT. Protein: CASRSISTEMIGPLHF.

About this clone itself: This sample includes further DNA sequences coding for the same CDR3. The V call is TRBV11-2, the J call TRBJ1-1; D is unclear. V was pared by 2 bases and J by 4 bases, with 5 bases between. CDR1 and CDR2 from the germline V gene are SGHAT and FQNNGV. This CDR3 comprises 12 residues. CDR3 residues: CASSLLGTEAFF. Written as DNA, the CDR3 is TGTGCCAGCAGCTTATTGGGCACTGAAGCTTTCTTT.

The rearrangement joins TRBV5-4 to TRBJ1-2; D not resolved. The V end lost 4 bases, the J end lost 3 bases, and 16 bases lay between the germline ends. The CDR3 covers 15 residues. Germline values: CDR1 SGHNT, CDR2 YYREEE (reference sequence). In DNA form, the CDR3 reads TGTGCCAGCAGCCTCGATATGTGGGAGGACTATGGCTACACCTTC. It is translated as CASSLDMWEDYGYTF.

The chain couples TRBV7-9 to TRBJ2-2, with TRBD2 identical over 13 bases. Germline values: CDR1 SEHNR, CDR2 FQNEAQ (reference sequence). With 4 bases clipped from V and 1 base from J, the junction kept 3 bases outside the gene matches. The CDR3 has 17 amino acids. The chain's CDR3 is CASSSGLAGMNTGELFF. CDR3 sequence (DNA): TGTGCCAGCAGCTCGGGACTAGCGGGGATGAACACCGGGGAGCTGTTTTTT.

This clone was seen once. The chain recombines TRBV18 with TRBJ1-2; D uncertain. V was clipped by 5 bases and J by 4 bases, with 20 bases between them. Per the germline V gene, CDR1 is KGHSH and CDR2 is LQKENI. The CDR3 has 16 residues. In DNA, the CDR3 is TGTGCCAGCTCATCCGACGGATCCATCCAGACCTATGGCTACACCTTC. Amino acids: CASSSDGSIQTYGYTF.